This entry lists 21 T cell receptor beta chains sequenced from one sample in a study of identical twins. MiXCR, run by TCRdb on the 5' RACE reads, gives a single entry per CDR3 protein. The sample holds over 250,000 distinct CDR3 sequences, roughly 9% seen once. The sample also formed part of further work on yellow fever vaccine responses in identical twins.

The specimen sequenced was CD8+ T cells sorted from blood. The receptors here all came from a woman under 30 in good health.

This clonotype was picked up many times. The rearrangement links TRBV4-3 to TRBJ2-7; possibly TRBD1 for D (6 bases). There are 14 residues in the CDR3. V lost 2 bases, J lost 2 bases, and 10 bases lay in between. Germline lookup yields CDR1 LGHNA and CDR2 YSLEER. CDR3 protein: CASSQTKGAYEQYF. DNA of the CDR3: TGCGCCAGCAGCCAAACCAAGGGGGCCTACGAGCAGTACTTC.

The chain employs TRBV6-4 and TRBJ2-7, with D possibly being TRBD1 (6 bases). Trimming cost V 6 bases and J 7 bases, with 25 bases left between them. Germline V lookup: CDR1 MRHNA, CDR2 SNTAGT. CDR3 length equals 16 residues. CDR3 bases: TGTGCCAGCAGCGAACAACCGGGACATACGCCTAGTGAGCAGTACTTC. Its protein is CASSEQPGHTPSEQYF.

This clonotype appeared many times. This sequence joins TRBV7-8 and TRBJ2-3, with 9 bases aligning to TRBD2. V lost 5 bases, J lost 0 bases, and 9 bases stayed unmatched. The CDR3 has 17 residues. The germline gives CDR1 SGHVS, CDR2 FQNEAQ. Written as DNA, the CDR3 is TGTGCCAGCAGCCCAGCGATAGCGGGGGAGAGCACAGATACGCAGTATTTT. Its translation is CASSPAIAGESTDTQYF.

Only a few counts were recorded for this clonotype. The chain carries TRBV10-3 and TRBJ2-7; 9 nucleotides align to TRBD1. The CDR3 is made up of 14 amino acids. Germline trimming cut 3 bases from V and 3 bases from J; bases unmatched to any gene: 3. Germline V gene data show CDR1 as ENHRY and CDR2 as SYGVKD. The CDR3 nucleotides are TGTGCCATCAGTGAAGGGGACAGGGACTACGAGCAGTACTTC. Translating gives CAISEGDRDYEQYF.

Ten or more counts support this clonotype. The gene calls are TRBV6-2 or TRBV6-3 and TRBJ2-3; TRBD1 agrees at 9 bases. Germline values: CDR1 MNHEY, CDR2 SVGEGT. The trim removed 2 bases at V and 4 bases at J, leaving 4 bases unmatched. The CDR3 sequence is 15 residues long. The CDR3 DNA is TGTGCCAGCAGTTACCGGGACAGGGAGGCAGATACGCAGTATTTT. Its translation: CASSYRDREADTQYF.

This clonotype was recorded at least ten times. The CDR3 protein is CASGTAYEQYF. The CDR3 coding sequence is TGTGCCAGCGGGACCGCCTACGAGCAGTACTTC. The chain joins TRBV6-5 to TRBJ2-7; D possibly matches TRBD1 or TRBD2 (5 bases each). The germline CDR1 and CDR2 sequences are MNHEY and SVGAGI. Trimming removed 8 bases from V and 2 bases from J, with 7 bases in between. The CDR3 is made up of 11 amino acids.

The chain has TRBV5-1 and TRBJ1-1, with 8 nucleotides matching TRBD1. Germline V gene data show CDR1 as SGHRS and CDR2 as YFSETQ. The CDR3 runs 13 residues. The V and J ends lost 7 bases and 4 bases, in that order; junction bases with no gene match: 6. DNA for the CDR3: TGCGCCAGCGGAAGTGGACAGGGCACTGAAGCTTTCTTT. It specifies CASGSGQGTEAFF.

This clonotype has ten or more counts. The chain carries TRBV5-1 and TRBJ2-7; D is perhaps TRBD1 (5 bases). V lost 5 bases to trimming and J lost 5 bases, with 14 bases between them. Germline CDR1 is SGHRS and CDR2 is YFSETQ. The CDR3 sequence is 13 residues long. CDR3 loop: CASRLRGYHEQYF. CDR3 bases: TGCGCCAGCAGGTTAAGGGGTTACCACGAGCAGTACTTC.

V usage is TRBV28 and J usage is TRBJ2-5, with 9 bases identical to TRBD2. The CDR3 is 14 residues long. Germline trimming cut 4 bases from V and 9 bases from J; bases unmatched to any gene: 9. CDR1 is MDHEN, CDR2 SYDVKM, per germline. CDR3 residues: CASSSGTSRLAQYF. The CDR3 region has the DNA TGTGCCAGCAGTTCCGGGACTAGCCGTTTGGCCCAGTACTTC.

A few counts support this clonotype. The chain has TRBV4-3 and TRBJ2-6, with 8 bases lining up with TRBD1. Germline V CDR1 and CDR2: LGHNA, YSLEER. The CDR3 spans 17 residues. V gave up 1 base and J gave up 4 bases; unmatched junction bases: 6. The CDR3 loop is CASSQGQGFSGANVLTF. DNA for the CDR3: TGCGCCAGCAGCCAAGGACAGGGGTTCTCCGGGGCCAACGTCCTGACTTTC.

The rearrangement links TRBV7-3 to TRBJ2-5; D remains ambiguous. The V end lost 7 bases, the J end lost 5 bases, and 20 bases lay between the germline ends. Germline values: CDR1 SGHTA, CDR2 FQGTGA. The CDR3 is made up of 15 amino acids. CDR3 sequence reads: CASTQTGLAGETQYF. In DNA, the CDR3 is TGTGCCAGCACCCAAACCGGGCTCGCTGGGGAGACCCAGTACTTC.

This clonotype was seen at least ten times. The J gene is TRBJ2-1, the V gene TRBV4-3; weak D call: TRBD2 (6 bases). Germline lookup yields CDR1 LGHNA and CDR2 YSLEER. The CDR3 is 17 residues long. Trimming cost V 1 base and J 0 bases, with 13 bases left between them. The CDR3 DNA is TGCGCCAGCAGCCAAGGAGGATCGGGGGTCTCCTACAATGAGCAGTTCTTC. Translated: CASSQGGSGVSYNEQFF.

This clonotype occurred many times. J is TRBJ2-7 and V is TRBV4-3; 7 bases are shared with TRBD2. V shed 3 bases and J 2 bases; nucleotides not matched to a gene: 4. Germline V CDR1 and CDR2: LGHNA, YSLEER. This CDR3 is 14 amino acids long. CDR3 coding DNA: TGCGCCAGCAGCCAGATAAGCGGGGCCTACGAGCAGTACTTC. Amino acid sequence: CASSQISGAYEQYF.

The gene calls are TRBV7-9 and TRBJ2-2; D may be TRBD1 (6 bases). This CDR3 is 15 amino acids long. Looked up from germline, CDR1 is SEHNR and CDR2 is FQNEAQ (reference sequence). Trimming pared 1 base from V and 1 base from J, leaving 7 bases between. The CDR3 DNA follows: TGTGCCAGCAGCTTAGGACAGGTGAACACCGGGGAGCTGTTTTTT. As protein: CASSLGQVNTGELFF.

A few counts support this clonotype. The chain carries TRBV21-1 and TRBJ2-1; the tabulated D call, TRBD2, remains unverified against the DNA. TRBV21-1 is a pseudogene segment. The CDR3 covers 19 residues. The CDR3 reads CASSKPMTSGLSSYNEQFF. The CDR3 DNA reads as TGTGCCAGCAGCAAACCTATGACTAGCGGGCTTAGCTCCTACAATGAGCAGTTCTTC.

V and J are TRBV6-5 and TRBJ2-7, with D possibly being TRBD1 (7 bases). The CDR3 extends over 14 amino acids. Germline values: CDR1 MNHEY, CDR2 SVGAGI. The ends were cut back, 2 bases at V and 1 base at J, with 9 bases in the middle. The CDR3 sequence: CASSYAGQSYEQYF. The CDR3, as DNA: TGTGCCAGCAGTTACGCGGGACAGTCCTACGAGCAGTACTTC.

This clonotype showed up just a few times. This chain uses TRBV11-2 with TRBJ2-7; perhaps TRBD1 as D (6 bases). This CDR3 has 14 residues. The germline V gene encodes CDR1 SGHAT and CDR2 FQNNGV. Between the trimmed V and J ends, which lost 4 bases and 1 base, there was a span of 11 bases. CDR3 residues: CASSWPGQSYEQYF. The CDR3 region has the DNA TGTGCCAGCAGCTGGCCTGGACAGTCCTACGAGCAGTACTTC.

The chain joins TRBV6-1 to TRBJ2-7, with 10 bases matching TRBD1. V lost 4 bases, J lost 3 bases, and 15 bases stayed unmatched. CDR3 length equals 18 residues. In germline, CDR1 is MNHNS, CDR2 SASEGT. The CDR3 reads CASSGPGTGAFSFYEQYF. In DNA, the CDR3 is TGTGCCAGCAGTGGACCGGGGACAGGGGCCTTTTCATTCTACGAGCAGTACTTC.

This clonotype was counted at least ten times. V gene TRBV6-2 or TRBV6-3 combines with J gene TRBJ1-6, with a possible D match to TRBD1 (5 bases). Germline lookup yields CDR1 MNHEY and CDR2 SVGEGT. This CDR3 contains 14 residues. V was clipped by 4 bases and J by 12 bases, with 16 bases between them. CDR3 coding DNA: TGTGCCAGCAGTTCCACAGACAGTCCGGGACCCCTCCACTTT. Translated: CASSSTDSPGPLHF.

This clonotype was seen many times. This sequence joins TRBV12-3 or TRBV12-4 and TRBJ2-3; TRBD2 matches at 7 bases. This CDR3 has 18 amino acids. V shed 7 bases, J shed 5 bases, and the junction held 21 bases outside the gene matches. CDR3 in amino acids: CASTTRERARGIGDTQYF. Here the CDR3 DNA reads TGTGCCAGCACTACTAGGGAGCGTGCGCGGGGGATCGGAGATACGCAGTATTTT.

The chain employs TRBV20-1 and TRBJ2-1; 15 bases are a match to TRBD2. This CDR3 comprises 18 residues. With 1 base clipped from V and 10 bases from J, the junction kept 14 bases outside the gene matches. Per the germline V gene, CDR1 is DFQATT and CDR2 is SNEGSKA (reference sequence). The CDR3 sequence: CSARVKGTSGGPLGEQFF. For the CDR3, the DNA is TGCAGTGCTAGAGTCAAAGGGACTAGCGGGGGGCCTCTTGGGGAGCAGTTCTTC.